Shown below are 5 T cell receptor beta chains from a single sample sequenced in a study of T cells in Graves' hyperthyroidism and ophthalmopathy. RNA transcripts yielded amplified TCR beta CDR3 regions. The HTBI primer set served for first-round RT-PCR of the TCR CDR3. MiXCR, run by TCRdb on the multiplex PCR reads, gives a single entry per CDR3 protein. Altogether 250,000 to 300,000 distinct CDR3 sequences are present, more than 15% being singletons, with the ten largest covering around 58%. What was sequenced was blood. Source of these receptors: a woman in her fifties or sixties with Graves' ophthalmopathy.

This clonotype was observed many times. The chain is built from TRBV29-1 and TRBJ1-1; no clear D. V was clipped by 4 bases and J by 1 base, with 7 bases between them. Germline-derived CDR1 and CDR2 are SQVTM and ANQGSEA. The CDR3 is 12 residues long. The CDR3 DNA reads TGCAGCGTTGCTCGGGGGAACACTGAAGCTTTCTTT. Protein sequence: CSVARGNTEAFF.

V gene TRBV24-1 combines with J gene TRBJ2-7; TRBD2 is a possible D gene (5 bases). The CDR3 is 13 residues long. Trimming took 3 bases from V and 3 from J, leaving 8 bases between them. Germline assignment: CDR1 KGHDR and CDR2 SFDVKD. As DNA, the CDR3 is TGTGCCACCAGTGATCCGGAGGTCTACGAGCAGTACTTC. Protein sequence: CATSDPEVYEQYF.

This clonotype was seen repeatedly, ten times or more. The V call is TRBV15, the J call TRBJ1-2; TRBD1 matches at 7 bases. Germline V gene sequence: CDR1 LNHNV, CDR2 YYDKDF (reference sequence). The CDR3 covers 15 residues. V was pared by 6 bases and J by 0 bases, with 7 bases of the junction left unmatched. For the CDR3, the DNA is TGTGCCACCAGACGAACAGGGGAACCTAACTATGGCTACACCTTC. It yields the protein CATRRTGEPNYGYTF. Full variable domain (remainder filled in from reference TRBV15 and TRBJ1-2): DAMVIQNPRYQVTQFGKPVTLSCSQTLNHNVMYWYQQKSSQAPKLLFHYYDKDFNNEADTPDNFQSRRPNTSFCFLDIRSPGLGDTAMYLCATRRTGEPNYGYTFGSGTRLTVV.

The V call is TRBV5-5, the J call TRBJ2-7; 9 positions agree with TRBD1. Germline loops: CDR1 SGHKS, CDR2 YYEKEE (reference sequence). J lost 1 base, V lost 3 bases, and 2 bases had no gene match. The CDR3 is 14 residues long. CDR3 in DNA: TGTGCCAGCAGCTGGGGGACAGGGTCCTACGAGCAGTACTTC. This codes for CASSWGTGSYEQYF.

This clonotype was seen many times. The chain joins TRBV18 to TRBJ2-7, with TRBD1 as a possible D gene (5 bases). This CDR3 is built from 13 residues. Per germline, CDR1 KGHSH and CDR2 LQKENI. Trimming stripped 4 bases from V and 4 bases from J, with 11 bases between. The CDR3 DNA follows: TGTGCCAGCTCACGACAGACAAATTACGAGCAGTACTTC. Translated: CASSRQTNYEQYF.